This TCR beta chain was identified in a study of cytomegalovirus exposure and HLA in healthy donors. General study findings and limits: Reported results showed that the classifier diagnosed cytomegalovirus status with high specificity and sensitivity.

Vbeta (60) and Jbeta (13) primers were used in the PCR. Assay: immunoSEQ multiplex PCR; the TCRdb copy retains only in-frame clones and omits some. This sample has some 120,000 clones, with around 80% found just once. With regard to this clone: Its antigen is not identified.

The CDR3 covers 13 residues. Trimming took 2 bases from V and 3 from J, leaving 8 bases between them. Germline V gives CDR1 GTSNPN, CDR2 SVGIG (reference sequence). This TCR came from a man under 40 in good health and CMV-seropositive. Input material: PBMCs. The rearrangement links TRBV30 to TRBJ1-5; D ambiguous. CDR3 amino acids: CAWSRGPNQPQHF. CDR3 nucleotides: TGTGCCTGGAGTCGGGGTCCCAATCAGCCCCAGCATTTT.